This T cell receptor (beta chain) was recorded in a study of cytomegalovirus exposure and HLA in healthy donors. About the study: The roughly 120 validation repertoires, a later analysis reported, used the same platform as the approximately 670 first-cohort repertoires.

The CDR3 totals 15 residues. The germline V gene encodes CDR1 MNHEY and CDR2 SVGAGI. The V and J ends lost 0 bases and 9 bases respectively, with 15 bases between them. The assay was immunoSEQ multiplex PCR, and TCRdb's table has in-frame clones only and misses some. The repertoire holds more than 90,000 clones, with 88% as singletons. The TCR was taken from a man younger than 35 in good health and CMV-seropositive. Input material: PBMCs. V gene TRBV6-5 combines with J gene TRBJ1-3; a weak D match, TRBD1 (6 bases). The CDR3 loop reads CASSYSAGEKGTIYF. The CDR3 DNA is TGTGCCAGCAGTTACTCAGCAGGGGAGAAAGGCACCATATATTTT.